This T cell receptor beta chain emerged from a study of T cell repertoires in cytomegalovirus infection. Study overall: Based on public TCR beta signatures, there were indications of CMV infection and of a matching HLA type. General study results and limits: Identification of carriers of CMV plus the relevant HLA was performed using cumulative public TCR beta family frequency. Dominant in the ex vivo response were TCR beta clonotypes restricted by HLA-C and specific for CMV.

This clonotype was found many times. Its antigen remains unidentified. Using its own MiXCR run on the reads, TCRdb lists one record per CDR3 protein. The sample carries over 85,000 distinct CDR3 sequences, approximately 15% recorded once. Sequenced material: PBMCs. The clonotype comes from a human donor in good health (CMV status not recorded). Some clones in this sample may be carry-over from other donors' samples.

CDR3 region: CASSLQGDTEAFF. CDR3 coding DNA: TGTGCCAGCAGCCTACAGGGGGACACTGAAGCTTTCTTT. The gene calls are TRBV7-2 and TRBJ1-1; 8 nucleotides match TRBD1. The ends lost 5 bases at V and 3 bases at J; junction bases unmatched: 2. The germline V gene encodes CDR1 SGHTA and CDR2 FQGNSA. CDR3 length: 13 residues.